The 13 T cell receptor beta chains given below trace back to one sample, sequenced in a study of cytomegalovirus exposure and HLA in healthy donors. The PCR made use of 60 Vbeta and 13 Jbeta primers. Data came from immunoSEQ multiplex PCR; TCRdb stores just in-frame clones and leaves some out. This table has tens of thousands of clones, approximately 79% appearing once. Sequencing was carried out using PBMCs. The receptors here all came from a woman between 40 and 55 years old in good health and CMV-seropositive.

The chain employs TRBV27 and TRBJ2-7; 14 nucleotides match TRBD2. The ends lost 5 bases at V and 0 bases at J; junction bases unmatched: 9. This CDR3 is built from 18 residues. Germline CDR1 reads MNHEY; CDR2 reads SMNVEV (reference sequence). The CDR3 nucleotides are TGTGCCAGCAGTCCCATGGGACTAGCGGGGGCCTACTCCTACGAGCAGTACTTC. The encoded protein is CASSPMGLAGAYSYEQYF.

V usage is TRBV4-2 and J usage is TRBJ2-7; 7 nucleotides agree with TRBD1. CDR3 length equals 15 residues. The germline V gene encodes CDR1 LGHNA and CDR2 YNFKEQ. Trimming removed 1 base from V and 0 bases from J; junction bases left unmatched: 3. The CDR3 sequence is CASSQATGTSYEQYF. The CDR3 bases are TGTGCCAGCAGCCAAGCGACAGGGACCTCCTACGAGCAGTACTTC.

The rearrangement links TRBV5-1 to TRBJ2-5; 7 bases line up with TRBD2. The junction had 7 bases not matched to a gene; V was cut back by 4 bases and J by 4 bases. The germline CDR1 and CDR2 sequences are SGHRS and YFSETQ. The CDR3 has 14 residues. CDR3 bases: TGCGCCAGCAGCGACGTGGGGGGGGGAGAGACCCAGTACTTC. Amino acids: CASSDVGGGETQYF.

In this sample, this clone turned up a few times. V and J are TRBV7-8 and TRBJ1-5; D unresolved. The V end was cut by 0 bases, the J end by 3 bases, with 12 bases between. CDR1 SGHVS and CDR2 FQNEAQ come from the germline V gene. This CDR3 spans 16 amino acids. CDR3 residues: CASSLARVVINQPQHF. The CDR3 nucleotides are TGTGCCAGCAGCTTAGCGCGAGTAGTAATCAATCAGCCCCAGCATTTT.

V is TRBV2 and J is TRBJ2-3; perhaps TRBD1 as D (6 bases). CDR1 and CDR2 (germline): SNHLY, FYNNEI. V lost 3 bases, J lost 3 bases, and 7 bases lay in between. The CDR3 runs to 13 residues. The CDR3, as DNA: TGTGCCAGCAGTGAGGACAGAACAGATACGCAGTATTTT. It specifies CASSEDRTDTQYF.

The genes are TRBV30 and TRBJ1-2; TRBD1 aligns across 9 bases. This CDR3 spans 14 amino acids. Germline-derived CDR1 and CDR2 are GTSNPN and SVGIG (reference sequence). With 1 base clipped from V and 4 bases from J, the junction kept 4 bases outside the gene matches. This CDR3 is CAWSEGQGVYGYTF. The DNA of the CDR3 is TGTGCCTGGAGTGAGGGACAGGGTGTCTATGGCTACACCTTC. Complete variable domain (other parts from reference TRBV30 and TRBJ1-2): SQTIHQWPATLVQPVGSPLSLECTVEGTSNPNLYWYRQAAGRGLQLLFYSVGIGQISSEVPQNLSASRPQDRQFILSSKKLLLSDSGFYLCAWSEGQGVYGYTFGSGTRLTVV.

The V and J genes are TRBV29-1 and TRBJ1-2; no clear D. The CDR3 totals 15 residues. V lost 1 base and J lost 4, with 16 bases in between. Germline lookup yields CDR1 SQVTM and CDR2 ANQGSEA. The CDR3 reads CSVEGVSNTIYGYTF. The CDR3 DNA follows: TGCAGCGTTGAAGGGGTGAGCAATACTATCTATGGCTACACCTTC. Complete variable domain (other parts from reference TRBV29-1 and TRBJ1-2): SAVISQKPSRDICQRGTSLTIQCQVDSQVTMMFWYRQQPGQSLTLIATANQGSEATYESGFVIDKFPISRPNLTFSTLTVSNMSPEDSSIYLCSVEGVSNTIYGYTFGSGTRLTVV.

The chain employs TRBV30 and TRBJ1-1; D is perhaps TRBD1 (6 bases). CDR1 is GTSNPN and CDR2 is SVGIG in the germline V gene (reference sequence). CDR3 length: 17 residues. The ends were cut back, 0 bases at V and 0 bases at J, with 17 bases in the middle. Here the CDR3 DNA reads TGTGCCTGGAGTGTACGGGGGGGCCGGGGAATGAACACTGAAGCTTTCTTT. It translates to CAWSVRGGRGMNTEAFF.

The chain has TRBV9 and TRBJ2-3, with 7 bases aligning to TRBD2. Germline loops: CDR1 SGDLS, CDR2 YYNGEE. This CDR3 contains 17 residues. V shed 0 bases, J shed 4 bases, and the junction held 11 bases outside the gene matches. The CDR3 spells CASSVEGLTRTPDTQYF. The CDR3 DNA reads as TGTGCCAGCAGCGTAGAGGGACTAACTCGAACGCCAGATACGCAGTATTTT.

The chain joins TRBV19 to TRBJ1-5; D not certain. CDR3 length equals 13 residues. The V end lost 10 bases, the J end lost 0 bases, and 10 bases lay between the germline ends. Germline-derived CDR1 and CDR2 are LNHDA and SQIVND (reference sequence). CDR3 residues: CATQQDSNQPQHF. As DNA, the CDR3 is TGTGCCACCCAACAAGATAGCAATCAGCCCCAGCATTTT.

This clone was counted only a few times. DNA for the CDR3: TGTGCCAGCAGTTTCGGGACAGGGATTAAGTATGGCTACACCTTC. This codes for CASSFGTGIKYGYTF. The chain is built from TRBV6-5 and TRBJ1-2; 9 nucleotides agree with TRBD1. The germline V gene encodes CDR1 MNHEY and CDR2 SVGAGI. With V trimmed by 4 bases and J by 5 bases, 8 bases remained unmatched. The length of the CDR3 is 15 residues.

A single count supports this clone. The chain is built from TRBV5-1 and TRBJ1-2; possible D gene TRBD1, 5 bases. The germline gives CDR1 SGHRS, CDR2 YFSETQ. Trimming left V 0 bases short and J 7 bases short, with 13 bases between. CDR3 length: 14 residues. The CDR3: CASSLEKSGFGYTF. The CDR3 nucleotides read TGCGCCAGCAGCTTGGAGAAGTCAGGGTTTGGCTACACCTTC.

The gene calls are TRBV30 and TRBJ2-5; D gene ambiguous. With 4 bases removed from V and 5 bases from J, the gap between germline ends came to 11 bases. The CDR3 contains 12 residues. CDR1 and CDR2 from the germline V gene are GTSNPN and SVGIG (reference sequence). This chain's CDR3 is CAWNQRGETQYF. The CDR3 DNA reads TGTGCCTGGAATCAGCGTGGGGAGACCCAGTACTTC. The full variable domain, completed using reference TRBV30 and TRBJ2-5, is SQTIHQWPATLVQPVGSPLSLECTVEGTSNPNLYWYRQAAGRGLQLLFYSVGIGQISSEVPQNLSASRPQDRQFILSSKKLLLSDSGFYLCAWNQRGETQYFGPGTRLLVL.